The rows below give T cell receptor beta chains drawn from one sample of a study of CD8 T cells in Susac syndrome. TCRdb reprocessed the immunoSEQ multiplex PCR reads via MiXCR and lists one record per CDR3 protein. The top ten hold around 0.41% of the sample, which has 65,000 to 100,000 distinct CDR3 sequences, approximately 96% seen once. Sequencing was done on a sample of CD8+ T cells from PBMCs. These receptors were collected from a human donor with Susac syndrome. Both conserved end residues are part of each CDR3. D genes are given only for firm matches. Clone size, where shown, is once, few, many, or a class for clones that have expanded.

>TRBV5-6|TRBJ2-1|NA|TRBD1
CASSFPGQAYNEQFF
TGTGCCAGCAGCTTTCCGGGACAGGCCTACAATGAGCAGTTCTTC
>TRBV11-2|TRBJ2-3|NA|TRBD1
CASSLVGTGPTDTQYF
TGTGCCAGCAGCTTAGTTGGGACAGGGCCCACAGATACGCAGTATTTT
>TRBV14|TRBJ2-7|NA|TRBD2
CASSQGPGTSGRAPDYEQYF
TGTGCCAGCAGCCAAGGTCCCGGGACTAGCGGGAGGGCACCCGACTACGAGCAGTACTTC
>TRBV5-4|TRBJ2-3|NA|TRBD2
CASSFPTGLAGEADTQYF
TGTGCCAGCAGCTTCCCTACGGGACTAGCGGGAGAGGCAGATACGCAGTATTTT
>TRBV7-9|TRBJ1-1|once|TRBD1
CASREGQGDTEAFF
TGTGCCAGCAGGGAGGGACAGGGAGACACTGAAGCTTTCTTT
>TRBV4-3|TRBJ2-5|NA|NA
CASSQDVGRVETQYF
TGCGCCAGCAGCCAAGATGTCGGGCGGGTCGAGACCCAGTACTTC
>TRBV12-5|TRBJ1-1|NA|NA
CASGFGGNTEAFF
TGTGCTAGTGGTTTCGGGGGGAACACTGAAGCTTTCTTT
>TRBV29-1|TRBJ2-7|NA|NA
CSAGPGGSSYEQYF
TGCAGCGCTGGGCCTGGGGGAAGCTCCTACGAGCAGTACTTC
>TRBV20-1|TRBJ2-3|NA|TRBD2
CSVLLAGGYTQYF
TGCAGTGTTCTCCTAGCGGGGGGCTATACGCAGTATTTT
>TRBV29-1|TRBJ2-7|NA|TRBD1
CSVRDRGKRELARDKYEQYF
TGCAGCGTGAGGGACAGGGGCAAGCGGGAGCTAGCTCGGGATAAGTACGAGCAGTACTTC
>TRBV19|TRBJ1-2|NA|NA
CASLGALNYGYTF
TGTGCCAGTTTGGGAGCCCTAAACTATGGCTACACCTTC
>TRBV7-9|TRBJ2-5|NA|TRBD1
CASSPPLGQAAQETQYF
TGTGCCAGCAGCCCCCCTTTGGGACAGGCCGCACAAGAGACCCAGTACTTC
>TRBV12-3/TRBV12-4|TRBJ2-7|NA|TRBD1
CASRPGTGGAEQYF
TGTGCCAGCAGACCCGGGACAGGGGGCGCCGAGCAGTACTTC
>TRBV20-1|TRBJ2-3|NA|NA
CSATARTSRREQYF
TGCAGTGCCACTGCTCGGACCTCGCGAAGGGAGCAGTATTTT
>TRBV2|TRBJ1-1|NA|NA
CASGTAEAFF
TGTGCCAGCGGGACGGCAGAAGCTTTCTTT